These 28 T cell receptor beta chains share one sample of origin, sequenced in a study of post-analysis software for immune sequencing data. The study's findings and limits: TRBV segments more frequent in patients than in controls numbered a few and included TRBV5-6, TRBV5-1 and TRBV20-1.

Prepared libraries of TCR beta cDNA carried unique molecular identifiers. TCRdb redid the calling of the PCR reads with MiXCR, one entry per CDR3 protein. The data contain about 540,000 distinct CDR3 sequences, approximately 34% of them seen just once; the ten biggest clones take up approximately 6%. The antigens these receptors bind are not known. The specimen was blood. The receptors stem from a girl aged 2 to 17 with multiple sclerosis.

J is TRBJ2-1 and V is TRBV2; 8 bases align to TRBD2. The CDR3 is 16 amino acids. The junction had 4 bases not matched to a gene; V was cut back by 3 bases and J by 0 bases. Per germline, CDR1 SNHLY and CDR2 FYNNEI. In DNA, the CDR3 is TGTGCCAGCAGTGAGGGCGGGGGGAGCTCCTACAATGAGCAGTTCTTC. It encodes CASSEGGGSSYNEQFF.

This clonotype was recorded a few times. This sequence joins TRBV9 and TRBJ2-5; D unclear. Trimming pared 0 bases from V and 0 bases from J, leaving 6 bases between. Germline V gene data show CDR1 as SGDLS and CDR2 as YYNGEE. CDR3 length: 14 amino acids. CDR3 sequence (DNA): TGTGCCAGCAGCGTAGGAACGTACCAAGAGACCCAGTACTTC. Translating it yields CASSVGTYQETQYF.

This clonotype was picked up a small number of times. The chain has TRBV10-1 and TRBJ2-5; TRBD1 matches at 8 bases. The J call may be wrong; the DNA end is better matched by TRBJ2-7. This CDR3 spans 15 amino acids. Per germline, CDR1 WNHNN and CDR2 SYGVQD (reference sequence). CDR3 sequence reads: CASSGRSGGANEQYF. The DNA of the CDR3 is TGCGCCAGCAGTGGGCGGTCAGGGGGCGCGAACGAGCAGTACTTC.

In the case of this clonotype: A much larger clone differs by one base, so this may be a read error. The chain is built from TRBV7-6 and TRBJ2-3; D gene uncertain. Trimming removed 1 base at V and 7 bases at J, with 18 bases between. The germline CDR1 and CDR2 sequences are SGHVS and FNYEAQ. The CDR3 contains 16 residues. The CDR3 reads CASSLVRIAQANTQYF. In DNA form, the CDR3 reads TGTGCCAGCAGCTTAGTTAGGATTGCGCAGGCAAATACGCAGTATTTT.

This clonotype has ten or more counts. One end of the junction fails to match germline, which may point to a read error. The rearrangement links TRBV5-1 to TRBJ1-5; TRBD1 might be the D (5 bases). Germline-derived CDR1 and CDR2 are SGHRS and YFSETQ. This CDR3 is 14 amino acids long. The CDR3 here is CASSPRGGNQPQHF. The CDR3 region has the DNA TGTGCCAGCAGCCCAAGGGGAGGCAATCAGCCCCAGCATTTT. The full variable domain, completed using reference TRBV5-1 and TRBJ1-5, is KAGVTQTPRYLIKTRGQQVTLSCSPISGHRSVSWYQQTPGQGLQFLFEYFSETQRNKGNFPGRFSGRQFSNSRSEMNVSTLELGDSALYLCASSPRGGNQPQHFGDGTRLSIL.

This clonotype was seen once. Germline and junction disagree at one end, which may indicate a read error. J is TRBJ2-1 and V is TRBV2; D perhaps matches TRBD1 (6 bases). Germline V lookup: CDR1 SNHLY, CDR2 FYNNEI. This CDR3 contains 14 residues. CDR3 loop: CTRGKISSYNEQFF. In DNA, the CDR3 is TGTACCAGGGGCAAGATAAGCTCCTACAATGAGCAGTTCTTC.

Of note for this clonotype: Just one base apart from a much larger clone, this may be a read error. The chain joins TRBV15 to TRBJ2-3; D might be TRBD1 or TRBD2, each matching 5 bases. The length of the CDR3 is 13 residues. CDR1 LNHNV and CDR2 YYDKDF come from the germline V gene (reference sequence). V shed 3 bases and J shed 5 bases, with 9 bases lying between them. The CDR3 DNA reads TGTGCCACCAGCAGGGGGGTTGTAGATACGCAGTATTTT. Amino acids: CATSRGVVDTQYF.

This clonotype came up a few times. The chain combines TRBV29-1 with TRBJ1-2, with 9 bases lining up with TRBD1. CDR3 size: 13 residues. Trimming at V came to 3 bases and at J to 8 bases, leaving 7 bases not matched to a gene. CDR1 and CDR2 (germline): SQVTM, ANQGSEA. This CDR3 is CSVEKGQGPGYTF. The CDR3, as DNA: TGCAGCGTTGAGAAAGGACAGGGGCCGGGCTACACCTTC.

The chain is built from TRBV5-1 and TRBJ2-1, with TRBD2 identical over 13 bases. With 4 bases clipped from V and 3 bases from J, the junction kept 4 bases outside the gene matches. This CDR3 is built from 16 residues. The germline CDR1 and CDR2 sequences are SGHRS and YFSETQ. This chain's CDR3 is CASSRGLAGFYNEQFF. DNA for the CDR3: TGCGCCAGCAGCCGGGGACTAGCGGGGTTCTACAATGAGCAGTTCTTC.

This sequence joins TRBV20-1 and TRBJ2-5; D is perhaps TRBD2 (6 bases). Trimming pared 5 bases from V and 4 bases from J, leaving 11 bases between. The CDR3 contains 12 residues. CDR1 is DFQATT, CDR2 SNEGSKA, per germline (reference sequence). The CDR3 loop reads CSAPGTLETQYF. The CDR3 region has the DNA TGCAGTGCTCCCGGGACTTTAGAGACCCAGTACTTC.

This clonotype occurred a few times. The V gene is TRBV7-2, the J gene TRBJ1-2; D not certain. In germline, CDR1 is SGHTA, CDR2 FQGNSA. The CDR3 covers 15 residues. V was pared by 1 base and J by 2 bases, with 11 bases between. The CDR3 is CASSLGEWANYGYTF. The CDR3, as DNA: TGTGCCAGCAGCTTAGGAGAATGGGCCAACTATGGCTACACCTTC.

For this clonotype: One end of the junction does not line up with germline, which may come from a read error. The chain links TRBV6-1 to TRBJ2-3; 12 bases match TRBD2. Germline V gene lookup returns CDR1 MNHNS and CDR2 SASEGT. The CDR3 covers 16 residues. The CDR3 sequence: CAGSQASGGATDTQYF. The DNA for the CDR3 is TGTGCCGGCAGTCAAGCTAGCGGGGGGGCGACAGATACGCAGTATTTT.

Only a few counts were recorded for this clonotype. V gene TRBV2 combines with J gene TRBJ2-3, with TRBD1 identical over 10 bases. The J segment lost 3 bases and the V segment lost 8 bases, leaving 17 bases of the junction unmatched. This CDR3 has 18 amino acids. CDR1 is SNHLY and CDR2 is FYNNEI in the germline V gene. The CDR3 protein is CASHITPYGTGVTDTQYF. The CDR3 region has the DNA TGTGCCAGCCACATTACTCCATACGGGACAGGGGTAACAGATACGCAGTATTTT.

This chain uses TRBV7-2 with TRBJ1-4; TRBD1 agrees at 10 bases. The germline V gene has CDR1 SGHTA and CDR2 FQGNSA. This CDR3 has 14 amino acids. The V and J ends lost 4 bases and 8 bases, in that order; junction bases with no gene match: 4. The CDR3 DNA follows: TGTGCCAGCAGCTCCGACAGGGGGCTAGAAAAACTGTTTTTT. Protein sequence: CASSSDRGLEKLFF.

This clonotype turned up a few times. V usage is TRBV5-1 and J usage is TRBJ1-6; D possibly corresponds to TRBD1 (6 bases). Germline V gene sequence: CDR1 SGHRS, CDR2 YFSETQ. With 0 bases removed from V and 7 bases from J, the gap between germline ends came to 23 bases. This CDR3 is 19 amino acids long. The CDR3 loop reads CASSLGPQTGTTTNSPLHF. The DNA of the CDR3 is TGCGCCAGCAGCTTGGGTCCTCAAACAGGGACCACTACGAATTCACCCCTCCACTTT.

In DNA form, the CDR3 reads TGTGCCAGCAGCCCGATGGGGACTACGCAGTATTTT. Translation: CASSPMGTTQYF. This chain connects TRBV14 to TRBJ2-3, with D perhaps assigned TRBD1 or TRBD2 (5 bases each). The CDR3 covers 12 residues. Trimming stripped 4 bases from V and 8 bases from J, with 10 bases between. The germline gives CDR1 SGHDN, CDR2 FVKESK.

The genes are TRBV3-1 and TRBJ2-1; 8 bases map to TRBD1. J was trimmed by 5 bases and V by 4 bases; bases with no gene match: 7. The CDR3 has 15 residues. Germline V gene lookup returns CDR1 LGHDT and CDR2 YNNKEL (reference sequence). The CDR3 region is CASSPGTGLNNEQFF. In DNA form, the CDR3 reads TGTGCCAGCAGCCCCGGGACAGGCCTAAACAATGAGCAGTTCTTC.

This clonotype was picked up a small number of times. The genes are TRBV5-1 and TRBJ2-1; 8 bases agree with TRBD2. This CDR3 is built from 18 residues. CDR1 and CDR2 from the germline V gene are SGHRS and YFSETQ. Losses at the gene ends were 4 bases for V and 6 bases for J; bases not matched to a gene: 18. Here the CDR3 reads CASSPTSSGGATSNEQFF. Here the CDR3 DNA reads TGCGCCAGCAGCCCCACCTCGAGCGGGGGAGCCACCAGCAATGAGCAGTTCTTC.

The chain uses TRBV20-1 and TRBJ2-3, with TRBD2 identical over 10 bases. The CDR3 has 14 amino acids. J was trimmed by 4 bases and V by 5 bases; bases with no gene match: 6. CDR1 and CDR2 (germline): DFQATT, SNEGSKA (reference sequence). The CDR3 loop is CSAERGGLADTQYF. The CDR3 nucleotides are TGCAGTGCTGAGCGGGGGGGCCTCGCAGATACGCAGTATTTT.

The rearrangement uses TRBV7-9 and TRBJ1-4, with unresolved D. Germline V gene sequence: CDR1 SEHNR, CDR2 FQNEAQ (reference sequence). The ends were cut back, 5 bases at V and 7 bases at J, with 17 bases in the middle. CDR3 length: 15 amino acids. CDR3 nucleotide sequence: TGTGCCAGCAGCCCGATATTAATGGGTACTGAAAAACTGTTTTTT. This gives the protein CASSPILMGTEKLFF.

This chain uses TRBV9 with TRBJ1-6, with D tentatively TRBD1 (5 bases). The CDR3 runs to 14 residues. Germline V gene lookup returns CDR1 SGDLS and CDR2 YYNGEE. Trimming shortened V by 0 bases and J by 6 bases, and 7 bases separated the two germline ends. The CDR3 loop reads CASSVGQTNSPLHF. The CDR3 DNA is TGTGCCAGCAGCGTAGGACAGACTAATTCACCCCTCCACTTT.

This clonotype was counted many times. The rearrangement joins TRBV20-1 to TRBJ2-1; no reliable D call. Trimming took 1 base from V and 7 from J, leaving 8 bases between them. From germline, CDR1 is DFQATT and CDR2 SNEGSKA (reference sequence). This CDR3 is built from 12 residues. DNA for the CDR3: TGCAGTGCTAGAGGGGGTATAAATGAGCAGTTCTTC. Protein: CSARGGINEQFF.

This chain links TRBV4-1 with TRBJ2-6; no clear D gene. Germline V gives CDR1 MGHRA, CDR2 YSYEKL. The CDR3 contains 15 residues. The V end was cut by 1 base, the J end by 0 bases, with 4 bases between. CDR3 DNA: TGCGCCAGCAGCCAAGTTTCCTCTGGGGCCAACGTCCTGACTTTC. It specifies CASSQVSSGANVLTF.

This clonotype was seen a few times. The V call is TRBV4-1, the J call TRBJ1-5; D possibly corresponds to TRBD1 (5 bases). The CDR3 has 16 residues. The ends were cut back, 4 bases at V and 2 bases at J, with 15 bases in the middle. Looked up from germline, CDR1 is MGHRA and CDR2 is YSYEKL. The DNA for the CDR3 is TGCGCCAGCAGCCCAGCTTCGGGGGATGGCAATCAGCCCCAGCATTTT. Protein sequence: CASSPASGDGNQPQHF.

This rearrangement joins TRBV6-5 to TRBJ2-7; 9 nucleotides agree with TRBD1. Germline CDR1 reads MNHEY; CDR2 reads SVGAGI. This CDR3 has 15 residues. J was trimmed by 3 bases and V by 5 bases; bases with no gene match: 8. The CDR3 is CASSNTGTGLYEQYF. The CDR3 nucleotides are TGTGCCAGCAGTAACACCGGGACAGGGCTCTACGAGCAGTACTTC.

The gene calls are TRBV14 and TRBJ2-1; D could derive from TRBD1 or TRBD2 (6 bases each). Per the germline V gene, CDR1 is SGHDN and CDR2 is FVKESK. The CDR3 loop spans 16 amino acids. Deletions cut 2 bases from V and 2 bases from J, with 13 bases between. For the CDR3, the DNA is TGTGCCAGCAGCCAAATGGACGGGGGCGCCTACAATGAGCAGTTCTTC. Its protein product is CASSQMDGGAYNEQFF. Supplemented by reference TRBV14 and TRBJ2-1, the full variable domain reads EAGVTQFPSHSVIEKGQTVTLRCDPISGHDNLYWYRRVMGKEIKFLLHFVKESKQDESGMPNNRFLAERTGGTYSTLKVQPAELEDSGVYFCASSQMDGGAYNEQFFGPGTRLTVL.

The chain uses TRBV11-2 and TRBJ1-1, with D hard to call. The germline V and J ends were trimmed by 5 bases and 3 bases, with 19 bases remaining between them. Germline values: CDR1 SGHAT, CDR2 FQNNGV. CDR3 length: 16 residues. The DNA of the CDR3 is TGTGCCAGCAGCCAAGGGCTGAGGGTAGGGCACACTGAAGCTTTCTTT. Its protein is CASSQGLRVGHTEAFF. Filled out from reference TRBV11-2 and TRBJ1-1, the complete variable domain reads EAGVAQSPRYKIIEKRQSVAFWCNPISGHATLYWYQQILGQGPKLLIQFQNNGVVDDSQLPKDRFSAERLKGVDSTLKIQPAKLEDSAVYLCASSQGLRVGHTEAFFGQGTRLTVV.

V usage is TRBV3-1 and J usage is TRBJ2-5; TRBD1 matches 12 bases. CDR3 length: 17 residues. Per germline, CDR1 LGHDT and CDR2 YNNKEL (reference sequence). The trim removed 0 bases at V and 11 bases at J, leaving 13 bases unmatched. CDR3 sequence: CASSQEIGGQGAGEQYF. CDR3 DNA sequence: TGTGCCAGCAGCCAAGAAATTGGGGGACAGGGGGCCGGAGAGCAGTACTTC.